The 18 T cell receptor beta chains below were found in one sample sequenced in a study of identical twins. TCRdb re-called the 5' RACE reads through MiXCR, storing one row per CDR3 protein. This repertoire shows roughly 630,000 distinct CDR3 sequences, around 7.4% found once; its top ten account for 1.5% to 2%. This same sample was also part of a study on yellow fever vaccine responses in identical twins.

Sample: PBMCs. The receptors stem from a woman in her late teens or twenties in good health.

This sequence joins TRBV14 and TRBJ2-1; 10 bases are a match to TRBD2. The V and J ends lost 4 bases and 9 bases, in that order; junction bases with no gene match: 21. Per the germline V gene, CDR1 is SGHDN and CDR2 is FVKESK. CDR3 size: 19 residues. The DNA of the CDR3 is TGTGCCAGCAGCCCAGGACCCCACGCGAGCGGGAGGGCTGTGGTTGAGCAGTTCTTC. Translated, it gives CASSPGPHASGRAVVEQFF.

This clonotype was picked up a small number of times. CDR3 DNA sequence: TGTGCCAGCACCCTCCTAGCTATGGGGGAGCTGTTTTTT. Translating it yields CASTLLAMGELFF. The rearrangement links TRBV3-1 to TRBJ2-2, with D possibly TRBD2 on 5 matching bases. The V end was cut by 7 bases, the J end by 8 bases, with 14 bases between. Germline V lookup: CDR1 LGHDT, CDR2 YNNKEL (reference sequence). The CDR3 runs to 13 residues.

The chain uses TRBV6-1 and TRBJ1-1, with TRBD1 as a possible D gene (5 bases). CDR1 is MNHNS, CDR2 SASEGT, per germline. V lost 5 bases, J lost 1 base, and 8 bases lay in between. This CDR3 comprises 13 residues. The CDR3 is CASSRGANTEAFF. CDR3 in DNA: TGTGCCAGCAGTAGGGGAGCGAACACTGAAGCTTTCTTT.

There are a few counts of this clonotype. For the CDR3, the DNA is TGCGCCAGCAGCCTTACCCTCGACAGATATAACACCGGGGAGCTGTTTTTT. This translates into CASSLTLDRYNTGELFF. This chain uses TRBV4-1 with TRBJ2-2, with D tentatively TRBD1 (5 bases). Germline loops: CDR1 MGHRA, CDR2 YSYEKL. There are 17 residues in the CDR3. Trimming removed 4 bases at V and 2 bases at J, with 17 bases between.

The V call is TRBV6-5, the J call TRBJ1-6; D is undetermined. Germline V gene data show CDR1 as MNHEY and CDR2 as SVGAGI. This CDR3 comprises 12 residues. Trimming pared 10 bases from V and 5 bases from J, leaving 9 bases between. Here the CDR3 reads CATGYDNSPLHF. The DNA for the CDR3 is TGTGCCACAGGCTACGATAATTCACCCCTCCACTTT.

This clonotype was detected a few times. The chain joins TRBV2 to TRBJ1-3; D is unresolved. V was trimmed by 3 bases and J by 3 bases, leaving 12 bases between them. The CDR3 runs to 15 residues. In germline, CDR1 is SNHLY, CDR2 FYNNEI. CDR3 amino acids: CASSDAGFGGNTIYF. CDR3 bases: TGTGCCAGCAGTGATGCGGGGTTTGGTGGAAACACCATATATTTT. The full variable domain, completed using reference TRBV2 and TRBJ1-3, is EPEVTQTPSHQVTQMGQEVILRCVPISNHLYFYWYRQILGQKVEFLVSFYNNEISEKSEIFDDQFSVERPDGSNFTLKIRSTKLEDSAMYFCASSDAGFGGNTIYFGEGSWLTVV.

The chain combines TRBV7-3 with TRBJ2-2; 13 positions match TRBD2. With V trimmed by 2 bases and J by 6 bases, 6 bases remained unmatched. This CDR3 comprises 17 residues. CDR1 SGHTA and CDR2 FQGTGA come from the germline V gene. The CDR3, as DNA: TGTGCCAGCAGCTTATCCGGACTAGCGGGAGTTTCCGGGGAGCTGTTTTTT. It encodes CASSLSGLAGVSGELFF.

As concerns this clonotype: Mismatch with germline at one junction end may stem from a read error. The rearrangement joins TRBV12-3 or TRBV12-4 to TRBJ2-6; D might be TRBD1 or TRBD2, each matching 6 bases. The CDR3 spans 13 residues. CDR3 DNA: TGTGCCAGCCGGCCTAGTATCGGGGGCGCGTCGGCTTTC. It specifies CASRPSIGGASAF.

This clonotype appeared a few times. J is TRBJ2-1 and V is TRBV19, with D possibly TRBD2 on 7 matching bases. This CDR3 region has 14 residues. V lost 7 bases to trimming and J lost 2 bases, with 12 bases between them. Per germline, CDR1 LNHDA and CDR2 SQIVND (reference sequence). The CDR3 here is CASMRGRPYNEQFF. The CDR3 nucleotides are TGTGCCAGTATGCGGGGGCGACCCTACAATGAGCAGTTCTTC. Variable domain in full (rest from reference TRBV19 and TRBJ2-1): DGGITQSPKYLFRKEGQNVTLSCEQNLNHDAMYWYRQDPGQGLRLIYYSQIVNDFQKGDIAEGYSVSREKKESFPLTVTSAQKNPTAFYLCASMRGRPYNEQFFGPGTRLTVL.

This clonotype was recorded a few times. The chain has TRBV9 and TRBJ2-3; possible D gene TRBD2, 6 bases. V was trimmed by 0 bases and J by 2 bases, leaving 13 bases between them. This CDR3 region has 16 residues. The germline CDR1 and CDR2 sequences are SGDLS and YYNGEE. CDR3 coding DNA: TGTGCCAGCAGCGTAGACTTTAGCGGAGTCACAGATACGCAGTATTTT. It yields the protein CASSVDFSGVTDTQYF.

This chain connects TRBV9 to TRBJ2-1; D not resolved. Germline V gene sequence: CDR1 SGDLS, CDR2 YYNGEE. Trimming took off 3 bases at V and 5 bases at J, with 12 bases between the two ends. The CDR3 sequence is 14 residues long. CDR3 in amino acids: CASSASSRDNEQFF. As DNA, the CDR3 is TGTGCCAGCAGCGCCAGTTCCCGGGACAATGAGCAGTTCTTC.

The V call is TRBV5-1, the J call TRBJ2-1, with 9 nucleotides matching TRBD2. This CDR3 contains 14 residues. Germline V gene data show CDR1 as SGHRS and CDR2 as YFSETQ. J gave up 6 bases and V 5 bases, and 6 bases lay outside the gene matches. CDR3 amino acids: CASRNSGGINEQFF. DNA of the CDR3: TGCGCCAGCAGAAATAGCGGGGGCATCAATGAGCAGTTCTTC.

This clonotype was picked up a small number of times. This chain connects TRBV11-3 to TRBJ2-7; TRBD1 aligns across 11 bases. CDR3 length equals 15 residues. CDR1 and CDR2 (germline): SGHNT, YENEEA. Trimming at V came to 0 bases and at J to 4 bases, leaving 2 bases not matched to a gene. The CDR3 region is CASSLDRDRGYEQYF. The DNA for the CDR3 is TGTGCCAGCAGCTTAGACCGGGACAGGGGGTACGAGCAGTACTTC.

The chain uses TRBV4-1 and TRBJ2-1; 8 positions agree with TRBD2. V shed 4 bases and J 2 bases; nucleotides not matched to a gene: 7. CDR1 MGHRA and CDR2 YSYEKL come from the germline V gene. The CDR3 runs to 16 residues. The CDR3 is CASSRGPGGPYNEQFF. In nucleotides, the CDR3 is TGCGCCAGCAGCCGAGGCCCGGGAGGGCCCTACAATGAGCAGTTCTTC.

This clonotype was seen a handful of times. The rearrangement uses TRBV6-1 and TRBJ1-5, with no clear D. Looked up from germline, CDR1 is MNHNS and CDR2 is SASEGT. The CDR3 is made up of 9 amino acids. Trimming cost V 9 bases and J 7 bases, with 4 bases left between them. CDR3: CASPQPQHF. CDR3 sequence (DNA): TGTGCCAGTCCCCAGCCCCAGCATTTT.

This clonotype has a handful of counts. The rearrangement joins TRBV7-9 to TRBJ2-2; no clear D. The germline V and J ends were trimmed by 5 bases and 0 bases, with 13 bases remaining between them. Per the germline V gene, CDR1 is SEHNR and CDR2 is FQNEAQ (reference sequence). The CDR3 has 16 residues. CDR3 nucleotide sequence: TGTGCCAGCAGCCCACGGACGGCAGCGAACACCGGGGAGCTGTTTTTT. The encoded protein is CASSPRTAANTGELFF.

This clonotype was detected only a few times. The chain uses TRBV12-3 or TRBV12-4 and TRBJ2-4, with D possibly matching TRBD1 (6 bases). V lost 6 bases to trimming and J lost 4 bases, with 13 bases between them. This CDR3 has 14 amino acids. This CDR3 is CASRMGAEKNIQYF. As DNA, the CDR3 is TGTGCCAGCAGGATGGGGGCAGAGAAAAACATTCAGTACTTC.

This clonotype has at least ten counts. The rearrangement uses TRBV3-1 and TRBJ2-7; TRBD1 is a possible D gene (5 bases). The CDR3 totals 12 residues. In germline, CDR1 is LGHDT, CDR2 YNNKEL (reference sequence). Deletions cut 6 bases from V and 8 bases from J, with 14 bases between. In DNA, the CDR3 is TGTGCCAGCAGTCCGGACAATGTTAAGCAGTACGTC. This codes for CASSPDNVKQYV.